Given below is one TCR beta chain in context. Its antigen is still unknown. The data belong to a study of Ad26.COV2.S vaccination and SARS-CoV-2 variants. Treatment in this sample: roughly 19 received Ad26.COV2.S at low or high dose, single or two shots; five or six received placebo; per-sample allocation not given. Sampling happened 63 days after the first vaccine or placebo injection. Findings of the study overall: Total T cell responses, in the TCR breadth and depth analyses, may have been underestimated.

Profiling relied on immunoSEQ multiplex PCR, and the TCRdb table lists in-frame clones only, not all of them. The sample holds approximately 410,000 clones, 92% seen once. This CDR3 is built from 16 residues. The V segment lost 0 bases and the J segment 3 bases; nucleotides outside the gene matches: 7. CDR1 and CDR2 from the germline V gene are GTSNPN and SVGIG (reference sequence). The sequence derives from a person aged 18 to 59 who received the Ad26.COV2.S COVID-19 vaccine or a placebo. The rearrangement links TRBV30 to TRBJ2-3; 9 bases align to TRBD2. Specimen: peripheral blood, collected in a trial of Ad26.COV2.S vaccine versus placebo. CDR3 DNA sequence: TGTGCCTGGAGTGTACGTGCGGGGGGGCTGACAGATACGCAGTATTTT. Translation gives CAWSVRAGGLTDTQYF.